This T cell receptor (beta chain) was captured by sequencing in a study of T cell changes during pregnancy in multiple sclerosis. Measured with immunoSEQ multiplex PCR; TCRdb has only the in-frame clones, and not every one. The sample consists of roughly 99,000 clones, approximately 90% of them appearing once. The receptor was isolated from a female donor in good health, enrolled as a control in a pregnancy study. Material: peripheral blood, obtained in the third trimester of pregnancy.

DNA of the CDR3: TGCGCCAGCAGCGACACCGGGACAGGGTCGAGCGAGCAGTACTTC. Residues: CASSDTGTGSSEQYF. V gene TRBV4-3 combines with J gene TRBJ2-7; 9 nucleotides line up with TRBD1. The J segment lost 6 bases and the V segment lost 5 bases, leaving 11 bases of the junction unmatched. CDR1 and CDR2 from the germline V gene are LGHNA and YSLEER. The CDR3 sequence is 15 residues long.